Described below is a single T cell receptor beta chain sequence and its context. TCRdb's copy holds only in-frame clones and misses some; the assay was immunoSEQ multiplex PCR. The table shows about 73,000 clones, with roughly nine tenths occurring only once. Germline CDR1 is MNHEY and CDR2 is SMNVEV (reference sequence). Trimming at V came to 5 bases and at J to 6 bases, leaving 16 bases not matched to a gene. The CDR3 is 18 amino acids. The data were taken from a study of blood T cell repertoires in COVID-19. Material for sequencing was peripheral blood. This clonotype was sampled from a woman aged 80 or older with active or convalescent COVID-19. This chain joins TRBV27 and TRBJ1-4; 9 nucleotides line up with TRBD1. CDR3 residues: CASSPLTGGLSGDEKLFF. DNA of the CDR3: TGTGCCAGCAGTCCCCTGACAGGGGGATTAAGCGGTGATGAAAAACTGTTTTTT. The complete variable domain, with remaining parts taken from reference TRBV27 and TRBJ1-4, reads EAQVTQNPRYLITVTGKKLTVTCSQNMNHEYMSWYRQDPGLGLRQIYYSMNVEVTDKGDVPEGYKVSRKEKRNFPLILESPSPNQTSLYFCASSPLTGGLSGDEKLFFGSGTQLSVL.